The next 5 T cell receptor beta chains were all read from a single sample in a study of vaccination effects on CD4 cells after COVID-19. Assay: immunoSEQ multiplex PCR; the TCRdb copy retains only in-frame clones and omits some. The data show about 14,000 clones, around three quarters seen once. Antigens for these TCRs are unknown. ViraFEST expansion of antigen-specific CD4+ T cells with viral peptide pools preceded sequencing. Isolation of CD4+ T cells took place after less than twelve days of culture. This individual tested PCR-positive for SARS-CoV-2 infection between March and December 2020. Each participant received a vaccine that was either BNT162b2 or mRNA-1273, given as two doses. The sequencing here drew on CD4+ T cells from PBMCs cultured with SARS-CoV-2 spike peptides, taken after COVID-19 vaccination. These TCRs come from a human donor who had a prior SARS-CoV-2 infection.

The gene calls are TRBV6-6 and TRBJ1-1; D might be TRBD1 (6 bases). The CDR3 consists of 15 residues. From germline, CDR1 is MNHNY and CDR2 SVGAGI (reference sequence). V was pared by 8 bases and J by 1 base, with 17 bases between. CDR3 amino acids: CASVGHQTGNTEAFF. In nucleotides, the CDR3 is TGTGCCAGCGTAGGCCACCAGACAGGGAACACTGAAGCTTTCTTT.

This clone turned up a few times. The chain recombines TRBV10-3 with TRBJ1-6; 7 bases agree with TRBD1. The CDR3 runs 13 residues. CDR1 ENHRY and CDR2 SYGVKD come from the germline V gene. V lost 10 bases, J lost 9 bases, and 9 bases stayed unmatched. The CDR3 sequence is CATGTEGVSPLHF. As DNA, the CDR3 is TGTGCCACCGGGACAGAAGGAGTTTCACCCCTCCACTTT.

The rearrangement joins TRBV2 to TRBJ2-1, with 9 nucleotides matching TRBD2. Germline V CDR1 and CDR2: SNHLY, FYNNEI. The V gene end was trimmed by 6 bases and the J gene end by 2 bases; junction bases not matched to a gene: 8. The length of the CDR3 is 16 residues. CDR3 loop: CASSRSGRAAYNEQFF. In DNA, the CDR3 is TGTGCCAGCAGCCGTAGCGGGAGAGCGGCCTACAATGAGCAGTTCTTC.

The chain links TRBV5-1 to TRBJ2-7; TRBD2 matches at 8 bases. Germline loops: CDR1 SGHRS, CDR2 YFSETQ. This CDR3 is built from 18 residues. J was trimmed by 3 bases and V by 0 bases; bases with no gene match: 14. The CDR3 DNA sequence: TGCGCCAGCAGCTTGGCCGTGGGAACTAGCGGAGAAAACTACGAGCAGTACTTC. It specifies CASSLAVGTSGENYEQYF.

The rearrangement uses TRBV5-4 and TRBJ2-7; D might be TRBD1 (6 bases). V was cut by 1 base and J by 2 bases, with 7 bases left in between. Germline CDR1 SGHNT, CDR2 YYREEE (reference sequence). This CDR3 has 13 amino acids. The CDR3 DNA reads TGTGCCAGCAGCTTGCCAGGGGCCTACGAGCAGTACTTC. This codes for CASSLPGAYEQYF. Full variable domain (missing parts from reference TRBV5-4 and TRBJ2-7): ETGVTQSPTHLIKTRGQQVTLRCSSQSGHNTVSWYQQALGQGPQFIFQYYREEENGRGNFPPRFSGLQFPNYSSELNVNALELDDSALYLCASSLPGAYEQYFGPGTRLTVT.